The 28 T cell receptor beta chains reported below all come from one sample, sequenced in a study of neurological immune-mediated disorders. Time point indicated: longitudinal time-point 3. Using its own MiXCR run on the 5' RACE reads, TCRdb lists one record per CDR3 protein. The table shows about 81,000 distinct CDR3 sequences, with around 4.5% occurring only once. Specimen: PBMCs. These receptors originate from a woman aged 55-70 years with multiple sclerosis.

This clonotype was counted many times. The chain joins TRBV5-6 to TRBJ2-1, with 10 bases fitting TRBD1. The CDR3 has 16 residues. CDR1 and CDR2 from the germline V gene are SGHDT and YYEEEE. V dropped 6 bases and J dropped 3; count of bases not matched to a gene: 9. The chain's CDR3 is CASIPQTGGIYNEQFF. Here the CDR3 DNA reads TGTGCCAGCATCCCTCAGACAGGGGGCATCTACAATGAGCAGTTCTTC.

There are a few counts of this clonotype. The chain employs TRBV11-2 and TRBJ2-1; 10 bases line up with TRBD2. The CDR3 covers 15 residues. Trimming took 6 bases from V and 5 from J; bases not matched to a gene: 7. The germline V gene has CDR1 SGHAT and CDR2 FQNNGV. CDR3 residues: CASRRLAGENNEQFF. CDR3 bases: TGTGCCAGCAGGAGACTAGCGGGTGAGAACAATGAGCAGTTCTTC.

This clonotype was observed many times. The V and J genes are TRBV5-1 and TRBJ1-1; D remains unclear. The CDR3 is made up of 17 amino acids. CDR1 SGHRS and CDR2 YFSETQ come from the germline V gene. Trimming cost V 0 bases and J 0 bases, with 15 bases left between them. The CDR3 sequence: CASSLAGGWQMNTEAFF. DNA for the CDR3: TGCGCCAGCAGCTTGGCGGGAGGATGGCAGATGAACACTGAAGCTTTCTTT.

This clonotype was picked up many times. This chain joins TRBV6-6 and TRBJ2-6; D remains ambiguous. The germline V gene encodes CDR1 MNHNY and CDR2 SVGAGI (reference sequence). V was shortened by 0 bases and J by 0 bases, with 6 bases between the two germline ends. The length of the CDR3 is 16 residues. The chain's CDR3 is CASSYSGSSGANVLTF. CDR3 sequence (DNA): TGTGCCAGCAGTTACTCGGGAAGCTCTGGGGCCAACGTCCTGACTTTC.

This clonotype was seen ten or more times. The V and J genes are TRBV20-1 and TRBJ2-3; D not resolved. The V and J ends lost 1 base and 6 bases respectively, with 8 bases between them. CDR3 size: 12 residues. Germline assignment: CDR1 DFQATT and CDR2 SNEGSKA (reference sequence). The CDR3 nucleotides are TGCAGTGCTAGAGGACTGTCGGATACGCAGTATTTT. It translates to CSARGLSDTQYF.

This clonotype was observed at least ten times. CDR3 sequence (DNA): TGCGCCAGCATGAGACAGGGCTACACCGGGGAGCTGTTTTTT. This encodes CASMRQGYTGELFF. The gene calls are TRBV4-1 and TRBJ2-2; 7 nucleotides line up with TRBD1. J was trimmed by 3 bases and V by 7 bases; bases with no gene match: 5. The CDR3 totals 14 residues. Looked up from germline, CDR1 is MGHRA and CDR2 is YSYEKL.

The table lists this clonotype with many counts. The V gene is TRBV15, the J gene TRBJ1-1; a weak D match, TRBD1 (6 bases). CDR1 is LNHNV, CDR2 YYDKDF, per germline (reference sequence). Trimming took 4 bases from V and 5 from J, leaving 20 bases between them. The CDR3 length is 16 residues. The CDR3 region is CATSKGTWGTGTEAFF. Written as DNA, the CDR3 is TGTGCCACCAGCAAAGGGACATGGGGAACGGGAACTGAAGCTTTCTTT.

This clonotype was counted ten times or more. The chain joins TRBV4-1 to TRBJ2-2; TRBD2 might be the D (7 bases). CDR1 and CDR2 (germline): MGHRA, YSYEKL. V was clipped by 6 bases and J by 4 bases, with 15 bases between them. The CDR3 contains 15 residues. The CDR3 nucleotides are TGCGCCAGCAGGCAGCCAGGGGAGGGCACCGGGGAGCTGTTTTTT. Its protein product is CASRQPGEGTGELFF.

The table lists this clonotype with many counts. This chain links TRBV6-2 or TRBV6-3 with TRBJ2-2; D is unresolved. V was cut by 6 bases and J by 6 bases, with 8 bases left in between. This CDR3 spans 12 amino acids. Germline CDR1 is MNHEY and CDR2 is SVGEGT. CDR3 nucleotide sequence: TGTGCCAGCAGCCATCCCGCCGGGGAGCTGTTTTTT. It codes for CASSHPAGELFF.

This clonotype was seen repeatedly, ten times or more. The V and J genes are TRBV5-6 and TRBJ2-1, with D hard to call. V lost 0 bases and J 0 bases, leaving 7 bases between the germline ends. Germline CDR1 SGHDT, CDR2 YYEEEE. This CDR3 is 15 amino acids long. This chain's CDR3 is CASSLALSSYNEQFF. DNA for the CDR3: TGTGCCAGCAGCTTGGCTCTGAGCTCCTACAATGAGCAGTTCTTC.

This clonotype has ten or more counts. V usage is TRBV9 and J usage is TRBJ2-2, with a possible D match to TRBD2 (5 bases). Germline V gene data show CDR1 as SGDLS and CDR2 as YYNGEE. V was clipped by 0 bases and J by 1 base, with 7 bases between them. This CDR3 is 15 amino acids long. CDR3 region: CASSVVRGNTGELFF. The CDR3 DNA sequence: TGTGCCAGCAGCGTAGTTCGGGGGAACACCGGGGAGCTGTTTTTT.

The sample holds many counts of this clonotype. The junction departs from germline at one end; a sequencing error may be responsible. The V call is TRBV7-7, the J call TRBJ2-7, with D possibly called TRBD1 or TRBD2 (5 bases each). The length of the CDR3 is 15 residues. Germline-derived CDR1 and CDR2 are SSHAT and FNYEAQ (reference sequence). This chain's CDR3 is CASSLWDGKNYEQYF. The CDR3 DNA sequence: TGTGCTAGCAGCTTATGGGACGGTAAAAACTACGAGCAGTACTTC.

This clonotype was counted ten times or more. The V and J genes are TRBV29-1 and TRBJ1-2; unclear D gene. V lost 4 bases and J 4 bases, leaving 16 bases between the germline ends. CDR1 is SQVTM, CDR2 ANQGSEA, per germline. The CDR3 is 14 residues long. CDR3: CSVGLNAITYGYTF. DNA for the CDR3: TGCAGCGTTGGACTGAACGCAATTACCTATGGCTACACCTTC.

This clonotype has at least ten counts. The CDR3 DNA sequence: TGTGCCAGCAGTTTCGGTTTTGCCGTGGCTAGCAGGTACGAGCAGTACTTC. It yields the protein CASSFGFAVASRYEQYF. V usage is TRBV28 and J usage is TRBJ2-7; tentative D call: TRBD2 (5 bases). The V and J ends lost 3 bases and 4 bases respectively, with 22 bases between them. The V gene's germline CDR1 is MDHEN and CDR2 SYDVKM. The CDR3 has 17 residues.

This clonotype was seen at least ten times. The chain has TRBV12-3 or TRBV12-4 and TRBJ2-3; tentatively, D is TRBD2 (6 bases). V was pared by 5 bases and J by 5 bases, with 14 bases between. The CDR3 spans 14 residues. The DNA of the CDR3 is TGTGCCAGCAGTCCGGGACTTAGCTTAGATACGCAGTATTTT. Residues: CASSPGLSLDTQYF.

This clonotype has at least ten counts. The J gene is TRBJ2-3, the V gene TRBV2; no definite D call. This CDR3 is 15 amino acids long. Germline CDR1 reads SNHLY; CDR2 reads FYNNEI. Between the trimmed V and J ends, which lost 4 bases and 2 bases, there was a span of 13 bases. CDR3 sequence reads: CASSVLRLSTDTQYF. DNA for the CDR3: TGTGCCAGCAGTGTGCTCAGATTATCCACAGATACGCAGTATTTT.

This clonotype was counted at least ten times. This rearrangement joins TRBV6-1 to TRBJ2-7; D is unclear. This CDR3 spans 11 amino acids. V was pared by 3 bases and J by 4 bases, with 4 bases between. Germline lookup yields CDR1 MNHNS and CDR2 SASEGT. The CDR3 bases are TGTGCCAGCAGTGAGAGGTACGAGCAGTACTTC. Protein sequence: CASSERYEQYF.

This clonotype was detected many times. The rearrangement links TRBV4-1 to TRBJ1-5; D unclear. CDR1 MGHRA and CDR2 YSYEKL come from the germline V gene. V was trimmed by 1 base and J by 1 base, leaving 11 bases between them. This CDR3 is 16 amino acids long. CDR3 sequence: CASSQATPASNQPQHF. The CDR3 DNA sequence: TGCGCCAGCAGCCAAGCCACGCCGGCGAGCAATCAGCCCCAGCATTTT.

This clonotype came up many times. This chain links TRBV5-1 with TRBJ2-2, with 8 bases lining up with TRBD1. Germline CDR1 is SGHRS and CDR2 is YFSETQ. CDR3 length: 17 residues. V gave up 0 bases and J gave up 4 bases; unmatched junction bases: 8. This CDR3 reads CASSLAIGTGGTGELFF. The CDR3 DNA sequence: TGCGCCAGCAGCTTGGCCATTGGGACAGGTGGCACCGGGGAGCTGTTTTTT.

This clonotype was picked up many times. The rearrangement uses TRBV29-1 and TRBJ1-2, with 8 positions matching TRBD1. CDR1 and CDR2 (germline): SQVTM, ANQGSEA. The CDR3 spans 14 residues. The V segment lost 2 bases and the J segment 4 bases; nucleotides outside the gene matches: 6. CDR3 coding DNA: TGCAGCGTTGAACGACAGGGGTTGGGCTATGGCTACACCTTC. Translated: CSVERQGLGYGYTF.

This clonotype was found many times. The rearrangement links TRBV20-1 to TRBJ1-5, with TRBD1 matching over 11 bases. The CDR3 is made up of 15 amino acids. J gave up 6 bases and V 0 bases, and 4 bases lay outside the gene matches. In germline, CDR1 is DFQATT, CDR2 SNEGSKA (reference sequence). The CDR3 spells CSARDWTGGSQPQHF. Written as DNA, the CDR3 is TGCAGTGCTAGAGATTGGACAGGGGGCAGTCAGCCCCAGCATTTT.

This clonotype was seen repeatedly, ten times or more. The chain combines TRBV27 with TRBJ2-2; possible D gene TRBD1, 5 bases. The CDR3 consists of 18 residues. Trimming shortened V by 3 bases and J by 1 base, and 18 bases separated the two germline ends. Germline CDR1 and CDR2: MNHEY and SMNVEV (reference sequence). CDR3 sequence reads: CASSLHAGISGNTGELFF. CDR3 DNA sequence: TGTGCCAGCAGTTTGCATGCAGGGATTTCGGGGAACACCGGGGAGCTGTTTTTT.

This clonotype was detected ten times or more. The chain joins TRBV12-3 or TRBV12-4 to TRBJ1-2; D not resolved. V gave up 1 base and J gave up 2 bases, with 14 bases separating them. The CDR3 totals 16 residues. The CDR3 bases are TGTGCCAGCAGTTTAGTTGGAACCGGTCCAAACTATGGCTACACCTTC. It yields the protein CASSLVGTGPNYGYTF.

This clonotype was seen many times. The CDR3 does not close with the conserved phenylalanine or tryptophan, likely indicating a read error. CDR3 sequence: CASSWGLAGYNEQFS. As DNA, the CDR3 is TGCGCCAGCAGCTGGGGACTAGCGGGGTACAATGAGCAGTTCTCC. The genes are TRBV5-1 and TRBJ2-1; 13 bases are shared with TRBD2. Looked up from germline, CDR1 is SGHRS and CDR2 is YFSETQ. V was pared by 3 bases and J by 4 bases, with 1 base of the junction left unmatched. The CDR3 runs 15 residues.

On this clonotype itself: This could be a read error, since a much larger clone is one nucleotide away. The chain joins TRBV5-1 to TRBJ2-2; 8 bases match TRBD1. CDR3 size: 15 residues. Germline CDR1 reads SGHRS; CDR2 reads YFSETQ. The CDR3 protein is CASVTGAPNNGELFF. The DNA of the CDR3 is TGCGCCAGCGTGACAGGGGCCCCGAACAACGGGGAGCTGTTTTTT.

This clonotype has ten or more counts. The V gene is TRBV5-1, the J gene TRBJ1-6, with D hard to call. The germline gives CDR1 SGHRS, CDR2 YFSETQ. Trimming stripped 5 bases from V and 10 bases from J, with 16 bases between. This CDR3 region has 14 residues. CDR3 nucleotides: TGCGCCAGCAGTACGAGGTTCCCAAACTCACCCCTCCACTTT. This codes for CASSTRFPNSPLHF.

This clonotype was detected ten times or more. This chain uses TRBV5-1 with TRBJ2-7; TRBD1 might be the D (6 bases). The V gene lost 3 bases and the J gene lost 6 bases, with 13 bases spanning the gap. Germline CDR1 SGHRS, CDR2 YFSETQ. The CDR3 spans 13 residues. DNA of the CDR3: TGCGCCAGCAGCTCGGCCCCAGGGGTCGAGCAGTACTTC. Its protein is CASSSAPGVEQYF.

This clonotype has ten or more counts. The V gene is TRBV25-1, the J gene TRBJ2-7; TRBD1 aligns across 8 bases. V lost 5 bases to trimming and J lost 6 bases; unmatched junction nucleotides: 12. This CDR3 has 15 amino acids. Germline values: CDR1 MGHDK, CDR2 SYGVNS. The CDR3 nucleotides are TGTGCCAGCAGTCCGCTGGTGGGGACAGGCACCGAGCAGTACTTC. Its translation: CASSPLVGTGTEQYF.